Listed below are T cell receptor beta chains from one sample, sequenced in a study of T cells in Graves' hyperthyroidism and ophthalmopathy. TCRdb itself ran the multiplex PCR reads through MiXCR, one entry per CDR3 protein. The sample records fewer than 350,000 distinct CDR3 sequences, roughly 13% being singletons. Sequenced input: blood. All receptors come from a woman aged 40 to 50 with Graves' hyperthyroidism. Both conserved end residues are part of each CDR3. Fields, in order: J gene, clone size, V gene, D gene, CDR3 DNA, CDR3 protein. D genes are given only for firm matches. Only part of the rows carry a size: once, few, many, or a class if the clone is expanded.

TRBJ1-2	many	TRBV5-1	TRBD1	TGCGCCAGCAGCCCCGGTATGGGACAGGGCTCGGTCTACTATGGCTACACCTTC	CASSPGMGQGSVYYGYTF
TRBJ2-7	.	TRBV28	TRBD1	TGTGCCAGCACCGGACGGGACAGGGCAACCTACGAGCAGTACTTC	CASTGRDRATYEQYF
TRBJ1-4	many	TRBV2	TRBD1	TGTGCCAGCAGTCAGGAGAGGAGACAGGGAAATAATGAAAAACTGTTTTTT	CASSQERRQGNNEKLFF
TRBJ1-4	few	TRBV20-1	TRBD1	TGCAGTGCTAGAGTTGGAGGGACAGGGGGTGAAAAACTGTTTTTT	CSARVGGTGGEKLFF
TRBJ2-1	many	TRBV11-3	TRBD2	TGTGCCAGCAGCCCCCAACGGACTAGCAATGAGCAGTTCTTC	CASSPQRTSNEQFF
TRBJ2-3	.	TRBV7-2	TRBD2	TGTGCCAGCAGGGCACTAGCGGGCACAGATACGCAGTATTTT	CASRALAGTDTQYF
TRBJ2-7	.	TRBV24-1	.	TGTGCCACCAGTGACTCAGGGTACCACGAGCAGTACTTC	CATSDSGYHEQYF
TRBJ2-2	many	TRBV7-8	.	TGTGCCAGCATCCCTACCCTCCACACCGGGGAGCTGTTTTTT	CASIPTLHTGELFF
TRBJ2-3	many	TRBV27	.	TGTGCCAGCAGTTTTGGGGACCTCAGAACGCAGTATTTT	CASSFGDLRTQYF
TRBJ1-4	many	TRBV10-3	.	TGTGCCATCAGTGAGTCACGGACCTCCACAACTAATGAAAAACTGTTTTTT	CAISESRTSTTNEKLFF